A single T cell receptor beta chain is shown here with its context. No progression to ophthalmopathy during 18 months of follow-up defined stable disease. This CDR3 has 13 amino acids. V lost 2 bases to trimming and J lost 2 bases, with 6 bases between them. Germline-derived CDR1 and CDR2 are ENHRY and SYGVKD. This entry comes from a study of T cells in Graves' hyperthyroidism and ophthalmopathy. The TCR beta CDR3 regions underwent amplification using RNA transcripts as the source. Using the HTBI primer set, a first-round RT-PCR was run on the TCR CDR3. TCRdb passed the multiplex PCR reads through MiXCR, listing each CDR3 protein once. The repertoire holds hundreds of thousands of distinct CDR3 sequences, with under 60% as singletons.

The clonotype comes from a woman in her late teens or twenties with Graves' hyperthyroidism. This chain connects TRBV10-3 to TRBJ1-2; D is unclear. What was sequenced was peripheral blood or thyroid tissue (not recorded which). The DNA for the CDR3 is TGTGCCATCAGTGAGCGGGTAAACTATGGCTACACCTTC. Translated: CAISERVNYGYTF.